What follows is one T cell receptor (beta chain) and its context. The assay was immunoSEQ multiplex PCR, and TCRdb's table has in-frame clones only and misses some. Here the sample spans 110,000 to 150,000 clones, around 86% being singletons. The cohort comprised adults aged 18 to 89 years residing in about 25 US areas. Participants' own reports of clinical history determined their cohort assignment. CDR1 is MNHEY, CDR2 SMNVEV, per germline (reference sequence). The J segment lost 6 bases and the V segment lost 8 bases, leaving 7 bases of the junction unmatched. This CDR3 has 13 amino acids. These data belong to a study of blood T cell repertoires in COVID-19. Across the study: The study drew acute and convalescent COVID-19 samples from the United States, Italy and Spain.

This chain connects TRBV27 to TRBJ2-4; TRBD1 matches at 7 bases. This TCR came from a man aged 50 to 60 who had recovered from COVID-19. Sequenced: PBMCs or T cells enriched from blood (not recorded which). CDR3 region: CASGNRDRNIQYF. The CDR3 nucleotides are TGTGCCAGCGGTAACCGGGACAGAAACATTCAGTACTTC.